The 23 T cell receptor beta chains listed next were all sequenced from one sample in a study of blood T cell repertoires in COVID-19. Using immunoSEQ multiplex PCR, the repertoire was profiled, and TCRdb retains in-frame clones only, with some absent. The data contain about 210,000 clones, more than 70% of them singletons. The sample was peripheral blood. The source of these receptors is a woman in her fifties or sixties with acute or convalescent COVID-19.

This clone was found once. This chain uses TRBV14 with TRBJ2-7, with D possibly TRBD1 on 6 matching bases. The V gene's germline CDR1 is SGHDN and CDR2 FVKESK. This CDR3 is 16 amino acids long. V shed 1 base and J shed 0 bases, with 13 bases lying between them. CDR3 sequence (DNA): TGTGCCAGCAGCCAAGGCTTGGGGGCTAGCTCCTACGAGCAGTACTTC. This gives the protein CASSQGLGASSYEQYF.

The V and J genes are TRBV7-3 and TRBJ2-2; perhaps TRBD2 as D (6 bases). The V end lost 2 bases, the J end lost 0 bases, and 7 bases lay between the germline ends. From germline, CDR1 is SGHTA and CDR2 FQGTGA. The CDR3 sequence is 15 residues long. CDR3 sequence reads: CASSLGGANTGELFF. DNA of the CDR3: TGTGCCAGCAGCTTAGGAGGGGCGAACACCGGGGAGCTGTTTTTT.

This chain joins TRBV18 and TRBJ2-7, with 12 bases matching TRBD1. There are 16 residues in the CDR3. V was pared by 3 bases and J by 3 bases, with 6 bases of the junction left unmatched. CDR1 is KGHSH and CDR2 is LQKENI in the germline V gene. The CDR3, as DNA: TGTGCCAGCTCACCCCGGGACAGGGGGCCATTCTACGAGCAGTACTTC. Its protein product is CASSPRDRGPFYEQYF.

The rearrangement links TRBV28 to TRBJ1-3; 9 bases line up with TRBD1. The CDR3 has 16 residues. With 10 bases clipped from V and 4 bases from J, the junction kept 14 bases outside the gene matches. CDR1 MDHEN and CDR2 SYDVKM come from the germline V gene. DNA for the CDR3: TGTGCCACCCTAACAGGGGGCGCGGGAAGAGGAAACACCATATATTTT. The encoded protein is CATLTGGAGRGNTIYF.

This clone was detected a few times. In DNA form, the CDR3 reads TGTGCCAGCAGTGAGGACAGGTGGTCTGGAAACACCATATATTTT. As protein: CASSEDRWSGNTIYF. The rearrangement uses TRBV6-1 and TRBJ1-3, with TRBD1 identical over 7 bases. Germline lookup yields CDR1 MNHNS and CDR2 SASEGT. This CDR3 contains 15 residues. J was trimmed by 1 base and V by 3 bases; bases with no gene match: 3.

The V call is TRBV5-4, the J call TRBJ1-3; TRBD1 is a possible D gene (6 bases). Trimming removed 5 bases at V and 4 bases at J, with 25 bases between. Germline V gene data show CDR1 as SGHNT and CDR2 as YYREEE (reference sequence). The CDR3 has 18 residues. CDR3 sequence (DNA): TGTGCCAGCAGTTACCGCCCTCGCGGGGGGCGCGGGGGAAACACCATATATTTT. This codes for CASSYRPRGGRGGNTIYF.

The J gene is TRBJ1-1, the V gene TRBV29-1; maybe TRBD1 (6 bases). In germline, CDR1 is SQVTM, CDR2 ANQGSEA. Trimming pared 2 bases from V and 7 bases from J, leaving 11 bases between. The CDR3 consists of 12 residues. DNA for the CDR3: TGCAGCGTTGAACCGGGGGGCGGTGAAGCTTTCTTT. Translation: CSVEPGGGEAFF.

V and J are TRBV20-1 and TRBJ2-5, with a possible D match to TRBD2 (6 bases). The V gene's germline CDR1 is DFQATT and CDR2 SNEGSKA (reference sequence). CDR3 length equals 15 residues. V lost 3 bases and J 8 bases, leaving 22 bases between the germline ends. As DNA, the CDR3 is TGCAGTGCTAGTCTTGCGGGGACGCGCTCGAGAACCCAGTACTTC. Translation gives CSASLAGTRSRTQYF.

CDR3 nucleotides: TGTGCCAGCTCACCACTTGAGGGGGTTGAGCAGTTCTTC. Protein sequence: CASSPLEGVEQFF. The chain couples TRBV18 to TRBJ2-1, with D perhaps matching TRBD1 (6 bases). With 1 base removed from V and 9 bases from J, the gap between germline ends came to 10 bases. The CDR3 sequence is 13 residues long. CDR1 is KGHSH and CDR2 is LQKENI in the germline V gene. The complete variable domain, with remaining parts taken from reference TRBV18 and TRBJ2-1, reads NAGVMQNPRHLVRRRGQEARLRCSPMKGHSHVYWYRQLPEEGLKFMVYLQKENIIDESGMPKERFSAEFPKEGPSILRIQQVVRGDSAAYFCASSPLEGVEQFFGPGTRLTVL.

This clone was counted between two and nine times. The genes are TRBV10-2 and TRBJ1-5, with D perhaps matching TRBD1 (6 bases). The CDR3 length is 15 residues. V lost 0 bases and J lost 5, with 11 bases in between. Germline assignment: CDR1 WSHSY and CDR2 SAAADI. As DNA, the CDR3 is TGCGCCAGCAGTGAGTCGCAGGGGAGACATCAGCCCCAGCATTTT. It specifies CASSESQGRHQPQHF.

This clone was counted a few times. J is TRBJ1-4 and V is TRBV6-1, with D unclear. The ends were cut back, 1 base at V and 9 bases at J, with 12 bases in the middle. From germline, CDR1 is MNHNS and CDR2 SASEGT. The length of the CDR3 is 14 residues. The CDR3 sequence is CASSEDALLKKLFF. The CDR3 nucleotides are TGTGCCAGCAGTGAAGATGCCTTGCTAAAAAAACTGTTTTTT.

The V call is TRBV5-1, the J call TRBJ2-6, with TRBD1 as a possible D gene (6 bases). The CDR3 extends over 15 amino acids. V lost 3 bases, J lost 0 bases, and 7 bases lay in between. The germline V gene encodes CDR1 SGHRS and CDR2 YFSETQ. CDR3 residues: CASSSQGSGANVLTF. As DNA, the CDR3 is TGCGCCAGCAGCTCACAGGGCTCTGGGGCCAACGTCCTGACTTTC. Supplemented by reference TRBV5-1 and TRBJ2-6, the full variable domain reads KAGVTQTPRYLIKTRGQQVTLSCSPISGHRSVSWYQQTPGQGLQFLFEYFSETQRNKGNFPGRFSGRQFSNSRSEMNVSTLELGDSALYLCASSSQGSGANVLTFGAGSRLTVL.

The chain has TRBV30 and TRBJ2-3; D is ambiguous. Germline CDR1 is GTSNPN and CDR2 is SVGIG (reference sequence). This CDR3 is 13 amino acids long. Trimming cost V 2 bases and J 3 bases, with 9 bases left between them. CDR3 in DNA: TGTGCCTGGAGTCCGTCACAAACAGATACGCAGTATTTT. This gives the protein CAWSPSQTDTQYF.

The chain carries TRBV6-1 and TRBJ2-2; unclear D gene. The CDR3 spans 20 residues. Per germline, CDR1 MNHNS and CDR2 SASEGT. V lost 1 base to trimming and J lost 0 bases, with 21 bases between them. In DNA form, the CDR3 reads TGTGCCAGCAGTGAAGTAGATGCTACATACTACGCCTCGAACACCGGGGAGCTGTTTTTT. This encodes CASSEVDATYYASNTGELFF.

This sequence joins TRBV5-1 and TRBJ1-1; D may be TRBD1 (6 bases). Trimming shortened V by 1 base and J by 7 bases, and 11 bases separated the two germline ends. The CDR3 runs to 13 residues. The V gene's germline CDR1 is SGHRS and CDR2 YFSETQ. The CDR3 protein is CASSLTGFDEAFF. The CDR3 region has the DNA TGCGCCAGCAGCTTGACAGGGTTTGATGAAGCTTTCTTT.

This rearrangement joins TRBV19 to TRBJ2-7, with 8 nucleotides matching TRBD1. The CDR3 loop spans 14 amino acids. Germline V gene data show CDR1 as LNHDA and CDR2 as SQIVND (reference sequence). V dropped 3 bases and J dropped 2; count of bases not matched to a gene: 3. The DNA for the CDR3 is TGTGCCAGTAGTATCGACAGGGGAACCTACGAGCAGTACTTC. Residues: CASSIDRGTYEQYF.

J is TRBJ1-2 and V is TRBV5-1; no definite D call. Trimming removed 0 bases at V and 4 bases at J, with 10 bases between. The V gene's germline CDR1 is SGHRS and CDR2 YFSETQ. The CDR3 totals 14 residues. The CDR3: CASSLAGVGYGYTF. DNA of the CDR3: TGCGCCAGCAGCTTGGCCGGGGTGGGCTATGGCTACACCTTC. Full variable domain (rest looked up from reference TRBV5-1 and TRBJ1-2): KAGVTQTPRYLIKTRGQQVTLSCSPISGHRSVSWYQQTPGQGLQFLFEYFSETQRNKGNFPGRFSGRQFSNSRSEMNVSTLELGDSALYLCASSLAGVGYGYTFGSGTRLTVV.

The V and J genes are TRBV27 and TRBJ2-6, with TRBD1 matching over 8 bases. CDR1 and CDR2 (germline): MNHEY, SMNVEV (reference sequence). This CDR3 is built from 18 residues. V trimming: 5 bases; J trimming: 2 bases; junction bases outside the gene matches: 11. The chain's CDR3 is CASSARPGQATGANVLTF. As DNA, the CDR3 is TGTGCCAGCAGTGCCCGACCGGGACAGGCAACTGGGGCCAACGTCCTGACTTTC.

The CDR3 loop is CATSDFGFYNEQFF. The CDR3 DNA reads TGTGCCACCAGTGATTTCGGTTTTTACAATGAGCAGTTCTTC. The chain uses TRBV24-1 and TRBJ2-1; D unclear. The CDR3 length is 14 residues. The germline V gene has CDR1 KGHDR and CDR2 SFDVKD. V lost 1 base to trimming and J lost 4 bases, with 7 bases between them.

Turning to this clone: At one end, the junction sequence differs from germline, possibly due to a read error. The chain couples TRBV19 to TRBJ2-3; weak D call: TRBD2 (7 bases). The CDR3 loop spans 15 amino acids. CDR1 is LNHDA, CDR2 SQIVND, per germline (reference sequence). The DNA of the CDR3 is TGTGCCAGTAGTATAGATACGGGGGGCACGGATACGCAGTATTTT. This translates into CASSIDTGGTDTQYF.

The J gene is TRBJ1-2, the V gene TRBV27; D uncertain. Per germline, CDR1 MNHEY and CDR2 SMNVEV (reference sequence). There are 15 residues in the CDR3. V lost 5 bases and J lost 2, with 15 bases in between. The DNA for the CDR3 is TGTGCCAGCAGTCCAGACCGATGGGCCAACTATGGCTACACCTTC. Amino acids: CASSPDRWANYGYTF.

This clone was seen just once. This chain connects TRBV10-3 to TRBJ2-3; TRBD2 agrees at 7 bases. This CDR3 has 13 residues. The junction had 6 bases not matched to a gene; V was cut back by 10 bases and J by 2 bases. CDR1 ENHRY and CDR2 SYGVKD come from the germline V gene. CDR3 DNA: TGTGCCACCCTAGCGGAACACACAGATACGCAGTATTTT. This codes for CATLAEHTDTQYF.

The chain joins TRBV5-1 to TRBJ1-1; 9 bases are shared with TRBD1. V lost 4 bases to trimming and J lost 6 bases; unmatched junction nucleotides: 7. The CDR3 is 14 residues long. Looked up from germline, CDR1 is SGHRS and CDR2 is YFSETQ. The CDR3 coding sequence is TGCGCCAGCAGCCGAGTTACAGGGGGCTCTGAAGCTTTCTTT. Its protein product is CASSRVTGGSEAFF.